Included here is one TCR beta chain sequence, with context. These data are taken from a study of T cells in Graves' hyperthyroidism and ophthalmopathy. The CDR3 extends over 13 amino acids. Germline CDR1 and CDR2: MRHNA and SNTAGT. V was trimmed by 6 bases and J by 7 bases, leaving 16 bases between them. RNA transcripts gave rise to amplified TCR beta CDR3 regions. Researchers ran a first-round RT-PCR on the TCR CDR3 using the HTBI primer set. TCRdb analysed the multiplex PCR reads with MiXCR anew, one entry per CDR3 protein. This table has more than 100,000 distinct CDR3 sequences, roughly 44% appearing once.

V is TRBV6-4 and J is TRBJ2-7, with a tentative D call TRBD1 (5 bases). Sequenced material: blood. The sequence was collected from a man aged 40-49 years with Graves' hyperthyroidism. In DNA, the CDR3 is TGTGCCAGCAGGGACCAGGGTTCATGGGAGCAGTACTTC. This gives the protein CASRDQGSWEQYF.